The entry below describes one TCR beta chain. The data are from a study of shared clonotypes between healthy human individuals. Produced via immunoSEQ multiplex PCR; TCRdb's table is partial and in-frame only. The sample records around 2,100,000 clones, less than 95% being singletons. The naive CD8 subset, CD45RO-negative cells positively selected for CCR7, excluded terminally differentiated effector memory CD45RA+ cells. The germline V gene encodes CDR1 LNHDA and CDR2 SQIVND (reference sequence). This CDR3 is 14 amino acids long. V was clipped by 5 bases and J by 3 bases; unmatched bases: 7. J is TRBJ2-7 and V is TRBV19; 7 bases fit TRBD2. This receptor was taken from a young man in good health. Sample: naive CD8+ T cells sorted from blood. CDR3 nucleotides: TGTGCCAGTAGTCCAGCGGGACTGGTCTACGAGCAGTACTTC. This translates into CASSPAGLVYEQYF.